The TCR beta chain described here comes from a study of blood T cells in healthy people across ages. Study results and caveats: Percentage of naive T cells showed a strong correlation with TCR beta diversity. Age brought a roughly linear fall in TCR beta diversity measured per million T cells.

It was with a sample-barcoded 5' primer and a J-beta primer mix that a second PCR of roughly 7 to 12 cycles was run. In TCRdb, the 5' RACE reads were re-called with MiXCR into one record per CDR3 protein. The top ten clones hold around 9.2% of a sample with approximately 760,000 distinct CDR3 sequences, 20% to 30% of them seen once. To note about this clonotype: What it recognizes is unknown.

This sample also belongs to another study, concerning T cells of mothers and their children. This second study says: It was found that thymic selection shapes TCR recombination output similarly in related and unrelated pairs.

Source material: blood. The sequence derives from a boy younger than 18 in good health.

DNA for the CDR3: TGTGCCAGCAGTTTATCCGGGGGGGGCGTAGAGACCCAGTACTTC. Residues: CASSLSGGGVETQYF. This chain uses TRBV12-3 or TRBV12-4 with TRBJ2-5; 8 bases map to TRBD2. With V trimmed by 2 bases and J by 4 bases, 6 bases remained unmatched. There are 15 residues in the CDR3.